This TCR beta chain comes out of a study of identical twins. TCRdb reprocessed the 5' RACE reads via MiXCR and lists one record per CDR3 protein. The sample lists more than 1.5 million distinct CDR3 sequences, around 33% seen once, with around 0.3% in the top ten. This clonotype was detected only a few times. V gave up 9 bases and J gave up 0 bases; unmatched junction bases: 8. Germline V gene data show CDR1 as SNHLY and CDR2 as FYNNEI. There are 15 residues in the CDR3. The genes are TRBV2 and TRBJ1-5; 7 nucleotides align to TRBD1. The sequenced sample was cord blood. The clonotype comes from a newborn girl in good health. Here the CDR3 reads CASHRDSYSNQPQHF. The CDR3 bases are TGTGCCAGTCACCGGGACAGTTATAGCAATCAGCCCCAGCATTTT.